What follows are 15 T cell receptor beta chains derived from one specimen sequenced in a study of shared clonotypes between healthy human individuals. Only in-frame clones appear in the TCRdb table, and some are missing; sequencing was by immunoSEQ multiplex PCR. Among 2 million to 2.5 million clones listed, 85% to 95% were seen once. The sample taken for sequencing was naive CD4+ T cells from PBMCs. The subset is: CD45RA+ positively selected. The source of these receptors is a man between 18 and 35 years old in good health. Some clones in this sample may be carry-over from other donors' samples.

The chain employs TRBV6-5 and TRBJ2-1; D is unresolved. Germline V CDR1 and CDR2: MNHEY, SVGAGI. The ends were cut back, 7 bases at V and 7 bases at J, with 14 bases in the middle. The CDR3 contains 13 residues. CDR3 bases: TGTGCCAGCACCTACCTAGGTGGGAATGAGCAGTTCTTC. It encodes CASTYLGGNEQFF.

The J gene is TRBJ1-1, the V gene TRBV6-4, with a tentative D call TRBD1 (5 bases). The CDR3 consists of 13 residues. Trimming shortened V by 2 bases and J by 3 bases, and 7 bases separated the two germline ends. Germline V CDR1 and CDR2: MRHNA, SNTAGT. CDR3 sequence reads: CASSDDRYTEAFF. Written as DNA, the CDR3 is TGTGCCAGCAGTGACGACAGATACACTGAAGCTTTCTTT.

The rearrangement uses TRBV5-1 and TRBJ1-1, with D unclear. Deletions cut 4 bases from V and 1 base from J, with 11 bases between. The CDR3 runs 14 residues. In germline, CDR1 is SGHRS, CDR2 YFSETQ. The CDR3 here is CASSKAGWNTEAFF. The DNA of the CDR3 is TGCGCCAGCAGCAAAGCAGGATGGAACACTGAAGCTTTCTTT. The full variable domain, with the rest looked up from reference TRBV5-1 and TRBJ1-1, is KAGVTQTPRYLIKTRGQQVTLSCSPISGHRSVSWYQQTPGQGLQFLFEYFSETQRNKGNFPGRFSGRQFSNSRSEMNVSTLELGDSALYLCASSKAGWNTEAFFGQGTRLTVV.

This clone was counted only a few times. The CDR3 nucleotides are TGTGCCTGGAGTGGGTTTGTTAACACTGAAGCTTTCTTT. This codes for CAWSGFVNTEAFF. The chain carries TRBV30 and TRBJ1-1, with D unresolved. From germline, CDR1 is GTSNPN and CDR2 SVGIG (reference sequence). V lost 1 base and J 2 bases, leaving 8 bases between the germline ends. The CDR3 sequence is 13 residues long.

The chain has TRBV9 and TRBJ2-7; TRBD2 matches 7 bases. CDR1 is SGDLS, CDR2 YYNGEE, per germline. The J segment lost 2 bases and the V segment lost 0 bases, leaving 5 bases of the junction unmatched. There are 15 residues in the CDR3. The CDR3 protein is CASSVGVSGPYEQYF. CDR3 in DNA: TGTGCCAGCAGCGTAGGGGTTAGCGGGCCCTACGAGCAGTACTTC.

The gene calls are TRBV5-1 and TRBJ1-3; TRBD1 aligns across 7 bases. CDR1 SGHRS and CDR2 YFSETQ come from the germline V gene. Trimming took 3 bases from V and 0 from J; bases not matched to a gene: 3. This CDR3 is built from 15 residues. CDR3 coding DNA: TGCGCCAGCAGCTCAGGGGGGAGCTCTGGAAACACCATATATTTT. Translated, it gives CASSSGGSSGNTIYF.

This rearrangement joins TRBV19 to TRBJ2-2; TRBD1 is a possible D gene (5 bases). Germline loops: CDR1 LNHDA, CDR2 SQIVND (reference sequence). V dropped 3 bases and J dropped 1 base, with 9 bases sitting between them. The CDR3 is 15 residues long. For the CDR3, the DNA is TGTGCCAGTAGTATGCAGGGTTTGAACACCGGGGAGCTGTTTTTT. Its translation is CASSMQGLNTGELFF.

The chain joins TRBV19 to TRBJ2-3; 12 nucleotides line up with TRBD2. Per germline, CDR1 LNHDA and CDR2 SQIVND (reference sequence). The CDR3 extends over 17 amino acids. The trim removed 1 base at V and 2 bases at J, leaving 4 bases unmatched. The CDR3 bases are TGTGCCAGTAGTATAGGCCTAGCGGGAGGGATCACAGATACGCAGTATTTT. Translated, it gives CASSIGLAGGITDTQYF.

DNA of the CDR3: TGTGCCAGTAGGTCTAGCGGGAGGGGGCCGGACGAGCAGTACTTC. Its protein is CASRSSGRGPDEQYF. V gene TRBV19 combines with J gene TRBJ2-7; 12 bases are shared with TRBD2. Losses at the gene ends were 6 bases for V and 5 bases for J; bases not matched to a gene: 8. The CDR3 spans 15 residues. Germline V gives CDR1 LNHDA, CDR2 SQIVND (reference sequence).

This clone was seen once. This chain uses TRBV19 with TRBJ1-1, with 8 bases matching TRBD1. CDR3 length equals 15 residues. The V and J ends lost 2 bases and 3 bases, in that order; junction bases with no gene match: 5. CDR1 and CDR2 from the germline V gene are LNHDA and SQIVND (reference sequence). The CDR3 spells CASSIRTGPDTEAFF. The CDR3 bases are TGTGCCAGTAGTATAAGGACAGGGCCGGACACTGAAGCTTTCTTT.

V is TRBV2 and J is TRBJ1-2; 8 bases are a match to TRBD1. Trimming removed 6 bases from V and 2 bases from J; junction bases left unmatched: 5. CDR1 is SNHLY, CDR2 FYNNEI, per germline. The CDR3 spans 14 residues. Here the CDR3 reads CASRVDRDNYGYTF. CDR3 nucleotide sequence: TGTGCCAGCAGGGTGGACAGGGACAACTATGGCTACACCTTC.

V gene TRBV7-2 combines with J gene TRBJ2-7; no firm D call. V lost 5 bases, J lost 6 bases, and 8 bases lay in between. CDR3 size: 11 residues. Germline-derived CDR1 and CDR2 are SGHTA and FQGNSA. CDR3 in DNA: TGTGCCAGCAGCGACCCAACCGAGCAGTACTTC. It codes for CASSDPTEQYF.

In the case of this clone: Additional DNA sequences in this sample encode the identical CDR3. This chain connects TRBV13 to TRBJ2-7; 7 bases match TRBD1. Germline V gene lookup returns CDR1 PRHDT and CDR2 FYEKMQ (reference sequence). With 3 bases clipped from V and 1 base from J, the junction kept 3 bases outside the gene matches. The CDR3 length is 14 residues. In DNA, the CDR3 is TGTGCCAGCAGCTTGGGACAGTCATCCTACGAGCAGTACTTC. It translates to CASSLGQSSYEQYF.

This chain joins TRBV11-2 and TRBJ2-1, with 7 bases lining up with TRBD2. Germline V CDR1 and CDR2: SGHAT, FQNNGV. Losses at the gene ends were 4 bases for V and 8 bases for J; bases not matched to a gene: 14. This CDR3 region has 16 residues. The CDR3 sequence: CASSSIPGLIQHEQFF. The CDR3 bases are TGTGCCAGCAGCTCCATACCGGGACTAATTCAGCATGAGCAGTTCTTC.

The chain couples TRBV27 to TRBJ1-2; TRBD1 might be the D (6 bases). The CDR3 has 15 residues. Trimming removed 4 bases at V and 2 bases at J, with 14 bases between. The germline CDR1 and CDR2 sequences are MNHEY and SMNVEV (reference sequence). The CDR3 loop is CASSSPTQGNYGYTF. In DNA, the CDR3 is TGTGCCAGCAGTTCGCCAACCCAGGGGAACTATGGCTACACCTTC.